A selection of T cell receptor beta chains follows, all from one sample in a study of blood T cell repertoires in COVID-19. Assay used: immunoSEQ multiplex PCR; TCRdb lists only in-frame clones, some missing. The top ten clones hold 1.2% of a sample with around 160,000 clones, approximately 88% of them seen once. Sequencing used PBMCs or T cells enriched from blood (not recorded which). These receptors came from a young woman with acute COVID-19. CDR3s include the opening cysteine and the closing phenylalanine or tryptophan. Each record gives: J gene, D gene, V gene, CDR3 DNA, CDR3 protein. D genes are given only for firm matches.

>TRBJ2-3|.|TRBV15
TGTGCCACCAGCACTGGCGGGGCCAATACGCAGTATTTT
CATSTGGANTQYF
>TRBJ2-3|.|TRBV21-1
TGTGCCAGCAGCAGTCCTTCTCACGGGAAGAACTCTAGCACAGATACGCAGTATTTT
CASSSPSHGKNSSTDTQYF
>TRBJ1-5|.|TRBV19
TGTGCCAGTAGTTCTGCAGGGACTAATCAGCCCCAGCATTTT
CASSSAGTNQPQHF
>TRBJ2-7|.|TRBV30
TGTGCCTGGAGTGTGGTTGAAAGCACCGGGAGCCGCGAGCAGTACTTC
CAWSVVESTGSREQYF
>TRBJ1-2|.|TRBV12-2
TGTGCAAGTCGCGTAAGAAGGGACTCTAACTATGGCTACACCTTC
CASRVRRDSNYGYTF
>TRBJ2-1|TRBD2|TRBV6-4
TGTGCCAGCAGTCGGGAATCTAGCGGGAGTTTTTTATATGAGCAGTTCTTC
CASSRESSGSFLYEQFF
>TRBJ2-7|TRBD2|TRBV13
TGTGCCAGCAGCTTAGGCACTAGCGGATGGGGAGAGCAGTACTTC
CASSLGTSGWGEQYF
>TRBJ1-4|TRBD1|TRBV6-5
TGTGCCAGCCGGGACAGGGTGTATGAAAAACTGTTTTTT
CASRDRVYEKLFF
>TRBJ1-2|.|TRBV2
TGTGCCAGCAGTGAAGCGCTCGTGGGATGGGGAGCAGGTGGCTACACCTTC
CASSEALVGWGAGGYTF
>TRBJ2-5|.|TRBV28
TGTGCCAGCAGTCAGACACGGGTCGGGGCCCAGTACTTC
CASSQTRVGAQYF
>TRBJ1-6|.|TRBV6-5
TGTGCCAGCAGTACCGCGTTTAAGACACCCCTCCACTTT
CASSTAFKTPLHF
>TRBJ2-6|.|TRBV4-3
TGCGCCAGCAGCCAAGTCCCTCCTGCTGGGGCCAACGTCCTGACTTTC
CASSQVPPAGANVLTF
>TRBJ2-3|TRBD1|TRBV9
TGTGCCAGCAGCGCCCGGGGACAGCCAGTCACAGATACGCAGTATTTT
CASSARGQPVTDTQYF
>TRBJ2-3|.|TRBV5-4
TGTGCCAGCAGCTTGCAGGGGTCCTTTTCAGATACGCAGTATTTT
CASSLQGSFSDTQYF
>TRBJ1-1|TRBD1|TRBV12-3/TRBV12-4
TGTGCCAGCAGTTGGGGGACAGACCTTGAAGCTTTCTTT
CASSWGTDLEAFF
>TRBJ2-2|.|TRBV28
TGTGCCAGCAGACCTTCGGGTCAAAGGGAGCTGTTTTTT
CASRPSGQRELFF
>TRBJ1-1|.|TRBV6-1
TGTGCCAGCAGTGAGGGGCAGGGGATGAACACTGAAGCTTTCTTT
CASSEGQGMNTEAFF
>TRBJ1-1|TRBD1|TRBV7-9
TGTGCCAGCAGCTTTGCGACAGGGGGTACTGAAGCTTTCTTT
CASSFATGGTEAFF
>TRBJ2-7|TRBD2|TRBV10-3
TGTGCCATCAGTGAGTTGGAGTGGGCTAGCGGCGATACTCGCTACGAGCAGTACTTC
CAISELEWASGDTRYEQYF
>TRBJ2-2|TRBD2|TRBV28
TGTGCCGTCGGGACTAGCGGAACCGGGGAGCTGTTTTTT
CAVGTSGTGELFF
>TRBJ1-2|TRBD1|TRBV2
TGTGCCAGCAGTTATACAGGGGGCGGTGGCTACACCTTC
CASSYTGGGGYTF
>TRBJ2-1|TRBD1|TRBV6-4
TGTGCCAGCAGTATCGGACAGGGATCCAATGAGCAGTTCTTC
CASSIGQGSNEQFF
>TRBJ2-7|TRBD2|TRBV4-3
TGCGCCAGCAGCCAAGAATTGGGGACTAGCCCCTACGAGCAGTACTTC
CASSQELGTSPYEQYF
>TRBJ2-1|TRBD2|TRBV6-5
TGTGCCACCCTTCCGACTAGCGGAACCTCCGATGAGCAGTTCTTC
CATLPTSGTSDEQFF
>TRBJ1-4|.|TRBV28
TGTGCCAGCAGTTTCCTGGCCGAAAAACTGTTTTTT
CASSFLAEKLFF
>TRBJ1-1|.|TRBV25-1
TGTGCCAGCAGTGAAGCGTGGATACAGGGTGGGGACACTGAAGCTTTCTTT
CASSEAWIQGGDTEAFF
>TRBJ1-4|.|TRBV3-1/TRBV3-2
TGTGCCAGCAGCCAGTGGCCACCGCTTACCGCTGAAAAACTGTTTTTT
CASSQWPPLTAEKLFF
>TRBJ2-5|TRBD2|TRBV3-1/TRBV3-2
TGTGCCAGCAGCCAAGGGGCTAGCGGGGAGCTTGGGGAGACCCAGTACTTC
CASSQGASGELGETQYF